This T cell receptor beta chain originates from a study of blood T cell repertoires in COVID-19. For the study at large: From the United States, Italy and Spain came samples of acute and convalescent COVID-19.

The CDR3 contains 15 residues. The V gene end was trimmed by 3 bases and the J gene end by 4 bases; junction bases not matched to a gene: 4. The germline V gene encodes CDR1 LNHDA and CDR2 SQIVND (reference sequence). The method was immunoSEQ multiplex PCR; TCRdb's version includes in-frame clones alone and lacks a portion of them. The sample shows under 85,000 clones, roughly 87% of them seen only once. The chain links TRBV19 to TRBJ2-4; 9 positions agree with TRBD1. Sample: peripheral blood. This TCR was sampled from a man between 50 and 59 years old with acute or convalescent COVID-19. The CDR3 region has the DNA TGTGCCAGTAGTATTGTAGGGACAGGGAAAAACATTCAGTACTTC. Its translation: CASSIVGTGKNIQYF.